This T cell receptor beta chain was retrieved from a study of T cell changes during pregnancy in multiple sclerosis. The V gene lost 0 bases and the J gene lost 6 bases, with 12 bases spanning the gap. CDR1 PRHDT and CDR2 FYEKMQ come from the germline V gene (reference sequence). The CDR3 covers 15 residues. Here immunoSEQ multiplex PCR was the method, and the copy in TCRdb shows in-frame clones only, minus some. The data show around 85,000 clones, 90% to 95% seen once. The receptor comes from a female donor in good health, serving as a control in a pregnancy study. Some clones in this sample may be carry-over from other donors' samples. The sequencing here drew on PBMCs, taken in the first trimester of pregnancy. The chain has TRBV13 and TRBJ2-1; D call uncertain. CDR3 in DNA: TGTGCCAGCAGCTTAGGACAAGAGGTTTTCAATGAGCAGTTCTTC. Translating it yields CASSLGQEVFNEQFF.